The 6 T cell receptor beta chains given below trace back to one sample, sequenced in a study of T cells expressing NK-cell markers. Following a re-call of the 5' RACE reads, TCRdb has one entry per CDR3 protein and lacks DNA. The table lists approximately 420,000 distinct CDR3 sequences, with roughly 10% in the top ten. The sample was blood T cells: a sorted CD56 or NKG2C T cell subset, CD4+ or CD8+ T cells, or bulk PBMC T cells (not recorded which). All receptors come from a woman between 45 and 60 years old in good health.

The chain couples TRBV3-1 to TRBJ2-5; TCRdb's assignment of TRBD1 cannot be checked, as there is no DNA. The CDR3 has 15 amino acids. The germline CDR1 and CDR2 sequences are LGHDT and YNNKEL (reference sequence). The CDR3 protein is CASSQNRGLQETQYF.

The CDR3 sequence is CAWAKGTGAYGYTF. The chain links TRBV30 to TRBJ1-2; TCRdb calls TRBD1, which cannot be checked without DNA. The CDR3 has 14 amino acids. CDR1 is GTSNPN, CDR2 SVGIG, per germline (reference sequence).

This sequence joins TRBV20-1 and TRBJ2-7; the TRBD1 assignment by TCRdb is unverifiable without DNA. Per germline, CDR1 DFQATT and CDR2 SNEGSKA (reference sequence). The CDR3 sequence is 15 residues long. The CDR3 here is CSARDRDSLTYEQYF.

The rearrangement uses TRBV3-1 and TRBJ2-1; TCRdb's D call of TRBD2 is untestable without DNA. CDR3 length equals 15 residues. CDR1 is LGHDT and CDR2 is YNNKEL in the germline V gene (reference sequence). CDR3 region: CASSLHERAGNEQFF.

The chain recombines TRBV7-6 with TRBJ2-3; the D call from TCRdb, TRBD2, cannot be confirmed without DNA. Per germline, CDR1 SGHVS and CDR2 FNYEAQ. The CDR3 sequence is 19 residues long. CDR3 sequence reads: CASSLEGRGLAGGTDTQYF.

The chain recombines TRBV12-3 or TRBV12-4 with TRBJ1-5; without DNA, the TCRdb call of TRBD1 cannot be checked. The CDR3 covers 17 residues. The CDR3 here is CASSSKGPGYSNQPQHF.